This T cell receptor beta chain stems from a study of siplizumab effects on memory and regulatory T cells. Study-wide points: Solely a minor proportion of alloreactive clones could be assigned to unstimulated subsets. Both greater diversity than memory cells and a major contribution to the alloresponse seemed to characterize naive T cells. Under siplizumab, an average approximately 69% of mappable alloreactive CD4+ clones were Treg-derived, compared with around 25% in controls.

Comments on this clone: As yet, its antigen is unknown.

The V gene end was trimmed by 4 bases and the J gene end by 1 base; junction bases not matched to a gene: 9. The CDR3 has 16 residues. From germline, CDR1 is SGHRS and CDR2 YFSETQ. Per sample, around 10^5 TCR templates underwent assay. The method was immunoSEQ multiplex PCR; TCRdb's version includes in-frame clones alone and lacks a portion of them. The sample shows 75,000 to 95,000 clones, 80% to 90% of them seen only once. This receptor was obtained from a human donor in good health. V is TRBV5-1 and J is TRBJ2-5; 8 nucleotides align to TRBD1. The specimen was CD4+ T cells sorted from blood. The CDR3 nucleotides are TGCGCCAGCAGCCCCGGACAGGGCGCGCCCCAAGAGACCCAGTACTTC. Translation: CASSPGQGAPQETQYF.